This TCR beta chain comes out of a study of CD8 T cells in ankylosing spondylitis. It was by quantitative 5'-RACE with molecular barcodes that TCR beta libraries were made. TCRdb independently ran MiXCR on the 5' RACE reads; one entry per CDR3 protein. The sample has a few hundred thousand distinct CDR3 sequences, about a fifth seen once. With regard to this clonotype: Its antigen remains unidentified.

General study results and limits: Disease-associated clones were CD8+ and fairly uncommon in peripheral blood. The clones that were linked to disease were reported to be significantly enriched in matched synovial fluid samples from ankylosing spondylitis patients. Apparently characteristic of ankylosing spondylitis blood was a TCR beta motif (fewer than ten highly homologous variants). Earlier work had already found some motif variants in reactive arthritis synovial fluid and blood.

The sequenced sample was blood, either unsorted or a sorted T cell fraction (not recorded which). This clonotype was obtained from a male donor with ankylosing spondylitis.

The chain's CDR3 is CASSQEAATYEQYF. The CDR3 DNA sequence: TGCGCCAGCAGCCAAGAGGCCGCAACCTACGAGCAGTACTTC. V is TRBV4-1 and J is TRBJ2-7; D not resolved. Trimming cost V 0 bases and J 2 bases, with 8 bases left between them. Germline V gene sequence: CDR1 MGHRA, CDR2 YSYEKL. CDR3 size: 14 residues.